The 2 T cell receptor beta chains given below trace back to one sample, sequenced in a study of tumor and adjacent non-tumor tissue in lung cancer. RNA was extracted from bulk tissue without any cell sorting. A modified ARM-PCR protocol with three rounds of nested PCR amplified TCRbeta. In TCRdb, the multiplex PCR reads were re-called with MiXCR into one record per CDR3 protein. The table includes some 78,000 distinct CDR3 sequences, over 75% detected once. Specimen: lung tumor tissue. Receptors originate from a woman aged 45-59 years with non-small cell lung cancer.

As concerns this clonotype: An end of the junction does not agree with germline; a read error may underlie this. CDR3 loop: CASSPTGTGYSYEHYF. CDR3 coding DNA: TGTGCCAGCAGCCCGACCGGGACAGGGTACTCATACGAGCACTACTTC. The V gene is TRBV27, the J gene TRBJ2-7; the match to TRBD1 covers 9 bases. The germline V gene encodes CDR1 MNHEY and CDR2 SMNVEV (reference sequence). The CDR3 is made up of 16 amino acids.

Points on this clonotype: Because the CDR3 is missing its conserved closing phenylalanine or tryptophan, this is likely a read error. The chain couples TRBV6-5 to TRBJ2-5; the D gene is possibly TRBD2 (8 bases). The CDR3 extends over 15 amino acids. CDR1 and CDR2 from the germline V gene are MNHEY and SVGAGI. Here the CDR3 reads CASRVRAGGSGGQYS. CDR3 nucleotides: TGCGCCAGCAGAGTACGCGCGGGAGGTTCAGGGGGCCAGTACTCC.